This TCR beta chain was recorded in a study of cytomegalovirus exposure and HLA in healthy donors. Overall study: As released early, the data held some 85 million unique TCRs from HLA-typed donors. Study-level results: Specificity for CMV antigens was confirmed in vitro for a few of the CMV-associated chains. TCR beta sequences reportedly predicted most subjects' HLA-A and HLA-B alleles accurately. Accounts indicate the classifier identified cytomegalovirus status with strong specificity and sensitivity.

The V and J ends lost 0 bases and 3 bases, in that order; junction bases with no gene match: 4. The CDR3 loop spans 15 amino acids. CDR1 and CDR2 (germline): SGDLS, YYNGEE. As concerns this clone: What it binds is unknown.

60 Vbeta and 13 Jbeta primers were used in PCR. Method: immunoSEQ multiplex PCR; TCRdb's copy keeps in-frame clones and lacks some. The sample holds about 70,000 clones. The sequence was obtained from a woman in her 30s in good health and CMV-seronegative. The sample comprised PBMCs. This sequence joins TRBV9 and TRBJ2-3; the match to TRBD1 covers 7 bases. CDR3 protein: CASSVEPGQTDTQYF. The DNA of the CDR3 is TGTGCCAGCAGCGTAGAGCCGGGACAGACAGATACGCAGTATTTT.